This T cell receptor beta chain stems from a study of T cell changes during pregnancy in multiple sclerosis. The CDR3 length is 14 residues. Germline V CDR1 and CDR2: SNHLY, FYNNEI. V lost 6 bases and J lost 5, with 13 bases in between. TCRdb keeps only in-frame clones here, not all; method: immunoSEQ multiplex PCR. Here the sample spans tens of thousands of clones, 92% being singletons. This clonotype originated in a female donor with multiple sclerosis, enrolled in a pregnancy study. Material: peripheral blood, obtained before pregnancy. The chain links TRBV2 to TRBJ1-4, with a weak D call TRBD1 (5 bases). Here the CDR3 DNA reads TGTGCCAGCAGGACCGGGACTGTGAATGAAAAACTGTTTTTT. Translated: CASRTGTVNEKLFF.